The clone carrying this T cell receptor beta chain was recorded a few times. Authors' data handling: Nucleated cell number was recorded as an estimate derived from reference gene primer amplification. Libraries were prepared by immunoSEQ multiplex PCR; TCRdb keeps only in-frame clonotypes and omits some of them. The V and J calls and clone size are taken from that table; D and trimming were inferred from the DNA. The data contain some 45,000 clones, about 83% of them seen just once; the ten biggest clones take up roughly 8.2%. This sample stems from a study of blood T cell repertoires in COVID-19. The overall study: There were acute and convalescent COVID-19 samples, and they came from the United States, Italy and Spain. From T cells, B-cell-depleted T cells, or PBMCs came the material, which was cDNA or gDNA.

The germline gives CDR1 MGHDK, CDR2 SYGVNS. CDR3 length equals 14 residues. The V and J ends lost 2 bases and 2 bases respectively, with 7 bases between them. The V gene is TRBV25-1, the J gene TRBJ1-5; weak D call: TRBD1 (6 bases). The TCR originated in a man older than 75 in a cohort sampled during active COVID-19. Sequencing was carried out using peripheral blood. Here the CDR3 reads CASSEGGGNQPQHF. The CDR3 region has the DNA TGTGCCAGCAGTGAAGGGGGCGGCAATCAGCCCCAGCATTTT.